This T cell receptor (beta chain) was sequenced in a study of blood T cell repertoires in COVID-19. Study overall: Acute and convalescent COVID-19 samples came from the United States, Italy and Spain.

Germline-derived CDR1 and CDR2 are SNHLY and FYNNEI. The junction had 8 bases not matched to a gene; V was cut back by 4 bases and J by 2 bases. CDR3 length: 17 amino acids. Cohorts were based on clinical histories the participants reported. Authors' methods: Counts of nucleated cells, estimated from reference gene primer amplification, were obtained. Profiled with immunoSEQ multiplex PCR; TCRdb holds only in-frame clones, not every one. V and J calls and clone size are as listed in that table; D and trimming were resolved from the DNA. The sample has approximately 180,000 clones; approximately 89% are singletons.

Input material: PBMCs or T cells enriched from blood (not recorded which). This chain uses TRBV2 with TRBJ2-3, with 11 bases aligning to TRBD2. The sequence derives from a woman aged 40 to 50 with acute COVID-19. In DNA form, the CDR3 reads TGTGCCAGCAGTGTTCCCCTAGCGGGGGGAGACACAGATACGCAGTATTTT. This encodes CASSVPLAGGDTDTQYF.